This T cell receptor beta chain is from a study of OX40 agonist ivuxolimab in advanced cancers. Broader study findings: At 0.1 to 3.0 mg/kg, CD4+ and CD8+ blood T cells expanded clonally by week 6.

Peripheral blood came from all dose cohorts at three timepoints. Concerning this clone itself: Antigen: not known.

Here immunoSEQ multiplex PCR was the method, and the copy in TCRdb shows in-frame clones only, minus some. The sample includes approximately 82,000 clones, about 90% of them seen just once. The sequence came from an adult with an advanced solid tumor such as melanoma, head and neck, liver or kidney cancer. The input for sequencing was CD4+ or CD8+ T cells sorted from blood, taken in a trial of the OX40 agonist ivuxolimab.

This chain's CDR3 is CASSQSGGETQYF. The CDR3 region has the DNA TGTGCCAGCAGCCAATCCGGTGGGGAGACCCAGTACTTC. The chain is built from TRBV7-9 and TRBJ2-5, with no clear D. This CDR3 spans 13 amino acids. Trimming left V 5 bases short and J 5 bases short, with 12 bases between. From germline, CDR1 is SEHNR and CDR2 FQNEAQ (reference sequence).